These T cell receptor beta chains were read from a single sample in a study of blood T cell repertoires in COVID-19. Here immunoSEQ multiplex PCR was the method, and the copy in TCRdb shows in-frame clones only, minus some. The data show about 330,000 clones, 80% to 90% seen once. The sequencing sample was made of PBMCs or T cells enriched from blood (not recorded which). These receptors came from a young woman who had recovered from COVID-19. Each CDR3 is given with its conserved first and last residue. The D gene is left open where the match is weak. Some rows mark clone size as missing; the rest say once, few, many or name a class of expanded clone.

d_call | clone_size | j_call | v_call | cdr3_aa | cdr3_nt
TRBD1 | - | TRBJ1-5 | TRBV18 | CASSPPGQGANQHF | TGTGCCAGCTCACCACCGGGACAGGGGGCTAACCAGCATTTT
- | - | TRBJ2-3 | TRBV15 | CATGRPSTDTQYF | TGTGCCACCGGGAGGCCCAGCACAGATACGCAGTATTTT
- | - | TRBJ2-7 | TRBV28 | CASRPQGRSYEQYF | TGTGCCAGCAGACCACAGGGGAGGTCCTACGAGCAGTACTTC
- | - | TRBJ1-2 | TRBV19 | CASAGVGYGYTF | TGTGCCAGTGCGGGAGTAGGGTATGGCTACACCTTC
TRBD1 | - | TRBJ1-2 | TRBV5-5 | CASSARTGEGYTF | TGTGCCAGCAGCGCAAGGACAGGAGAAGGCTACACCTTC
TRBD2 | few | TRBJ2-7 | TRBV2 | CASSHWPQRGDSYEQYF | TGTGCCAGCAGTCATTGGCCCCAGCGGGGGGACTCCTACGAGCAGTACTTC
- | - | TRBJ1-3 | TRBV6-5 | CASSLDRRNTIYF | TGTGCCAGCAGTCTCGACAGAAGAAACACCATATATTTT
TRBD2 | - | TRBJ2-1 | TRBV19 | CASINAGGSYNEQFF | TGTGCCAGTATCAATGCGGGGGGTTCGTACAATGAGCAGTTCTTC
TRBD2 | - | TRBJ2-4 | TRBV29-1 | CSVRDSGGKNIQYF | TGCAGCGTGAGGGACAGCGGGGGGAAAAACATTCAGTACTTC
TRBD1 | - | TRBJ1-5 | TRBV5-5 | CASSSQGDQPQHF | TGTGCCAGCAGCTCACAGGGGGATCAGCCCCAGCATTTT
- | - | TRBJ2-7 | TRBV2 | CATNRVPRMEQYF | TGTGCCACCAACAGGGTCCCCAGGATGGAGCAGTACTTC
TRBD1 | - | TRBJ1-1 | TRBV5-1 | CASSPGTENTEAFF | TGCGCCAGCAGCCCAGGGACAGAGAACACTGAAGCTTTCTTT
TRBD2 | - | TRBJ2-1 | TRBV2 | CAGRLATGSYNEQFF | TGTGCCGGGAGACTAGCGACTGGCTCCTACAATGAGCAGTTCTTC
- | - | TRBJ1-2 | TRBV30 | CAWSRGGDGYTF | TGTGCCTGGAGTAGGGGAGGCGATGGCTACACCTTC
TRBD1 | - | TRBJ2-7 | TRBV7-9 | CASSLGSGGSHEQYF | TGTGCCAGCAGCTTGGGGTCAGGGGGCTCGCACGAGCAGTACTTC
TRBD1 | once | TRBJ1-3 | TRBV19 | CASSVDRAGNTIYF | TGTGCCAGTAGTGTCGACAGGGCTGGAAACACCATATATTTT
- | - | TRBJ1-5 | TRBV7-9 | CASSLTTGDQPQHF | TGTGCCAGCAGCCTAACGACGGGTGACCAGCCCCAGCATTTT
- | once | TRBJ2-7 | TRBV7-3 | CASSLTDSYEQYF | TGTGCCAGCAGCTTAACCGACAGCTACGAGCAGTACTTC
TRBD1 | - | TRBJ1-1 | TRBV27 | CASTPTGENTEAFF | TGTGCCAGCACTCCGACAGGGGAGAACACTGAAGCTTTCTTT
TRBD1 | once | TRBJ1-2 | TRBV5-4 | CASSPNLQGAPGYTF | TGTGCCAGCAGCCCTAACTTGCAGGGGGCTCCTGGCTACACCTTC
- | few | TRBJ1-2 | TRBV19 | CASRNRPNYGYTF | TGTGCCAGTAGGAACAGGCCTAACTATGGCTACACCTTC
TRBD1 | few | TRBJ1-1 | TRBV11-2 | CASSLEGTGGLATEAFF | TGTGCCAGCAGCTTAGAAGGGACAGGGGGCTTGGCCACTGAAGCTTTCTTT
TRBD1 | - | TRBJ1-1 | TRBV6-5 | CASSSGTGGDTEAFF | TGTGCCAGCAGTTCTGGGACAGGAGGGGACACTGAAGCTTTCTTT
- | few | TRBJ1-6 | TRBV7-9 | CASSPPPGSPLHF | TGTGCCAGCAGCCCCCCGCCGGGTTCACCCCTCCACTTT
- | - | TRBJ1-1 | TRBV18 | CASSLNEGTEAFF | TGTGCCAGCTCACTTAATGAGGGCACTGAAGCTTTCTTT
TRBD1 | - | TRBJ1-1 | TRBV7-6 | CASSLMAYRGKNTEAFF | TGTGCCAGCAGCTTAATGGCGTACAGGGGGAAAAACACTGAAGCTTTCTTT
TRBD1 | - | TRBJ2-7 | TRBV6-6 | CASSSSTGGTYEQYF | TGTGCCAGCAGTTCCTCCACAGGGGGGACCTACGAGCAGTACTTC
TRBD1 | - | TRBJ1-2 | TRBV5-4 | CASSPGQGDYGYTF | TGTGCCAGCAGCCCGGGACAGGGGGATTATGGCTACACCTTC
- | - | TRBJ1-1 | TRBV12-3/TRBV12-4 | CASSLGPTTEAFF | TGTGCCAGCAGTTTGGGCCCGACGACTGAAGCTTTCTTT
- | - | TRBJ1-5 | TRBV7-3 | CASSRMRTGTSIDQPQHF | TGTGCCAGCAGCCGAATGAGAACCGGGACAAGTATAGATCAGCCCCAGCATTTT
- | - | TRBJ1-2 | TRBV10-2 | CASSDEQGYGYTF | TGCGCCAGCAGTGATGAACAGGGCTATGGCTACACCTTC
TRBD2 | - | TRBJ2-1 | TRBV19 | CASEGTSGINEQFF | TGTGCCAGTGAAGGGACTAGCGGGATCAATGAGCAGTTCTTC
- | - | TRBJ1-1 | TRBV27 | CASSYQGNTEAFF | TGTGCCAGCAGTTATCAGGGGAACACTGAAGCTTTCTTT